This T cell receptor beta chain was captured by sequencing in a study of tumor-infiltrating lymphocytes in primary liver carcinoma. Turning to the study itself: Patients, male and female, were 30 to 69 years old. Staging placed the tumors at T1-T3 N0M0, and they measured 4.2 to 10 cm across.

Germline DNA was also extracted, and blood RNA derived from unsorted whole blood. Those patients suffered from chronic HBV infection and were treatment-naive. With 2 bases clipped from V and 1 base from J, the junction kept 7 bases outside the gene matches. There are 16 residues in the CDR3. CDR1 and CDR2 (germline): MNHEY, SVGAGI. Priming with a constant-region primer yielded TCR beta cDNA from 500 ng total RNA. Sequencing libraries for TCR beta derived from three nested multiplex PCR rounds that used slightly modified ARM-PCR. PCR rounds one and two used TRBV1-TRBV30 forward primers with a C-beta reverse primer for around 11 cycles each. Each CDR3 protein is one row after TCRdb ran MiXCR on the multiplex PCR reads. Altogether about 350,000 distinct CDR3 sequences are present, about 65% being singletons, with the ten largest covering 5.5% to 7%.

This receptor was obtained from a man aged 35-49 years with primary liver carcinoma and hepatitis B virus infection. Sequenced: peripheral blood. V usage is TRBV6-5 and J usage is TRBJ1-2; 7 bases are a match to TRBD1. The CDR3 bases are TGTGCCAGCAGTTACCAGGACAGGAATATTAACTATGGCTACACCTTC. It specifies CASSYQDRNINYGYTF.